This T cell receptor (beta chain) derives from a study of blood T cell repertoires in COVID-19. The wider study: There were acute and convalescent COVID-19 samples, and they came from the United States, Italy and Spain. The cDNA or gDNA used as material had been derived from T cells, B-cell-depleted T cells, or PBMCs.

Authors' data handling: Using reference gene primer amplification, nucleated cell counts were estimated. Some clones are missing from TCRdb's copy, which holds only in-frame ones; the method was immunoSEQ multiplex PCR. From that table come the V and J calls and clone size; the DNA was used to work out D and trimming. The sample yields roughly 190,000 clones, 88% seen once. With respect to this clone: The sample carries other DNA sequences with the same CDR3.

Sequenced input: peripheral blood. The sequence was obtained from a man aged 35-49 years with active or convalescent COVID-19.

CDR3 in amino acids: CSAGARNEKLFF. The CDR3 bases are TGCAGCGCAGGGGCGCGTAATGAAAAACTGTTTTTT. The V gene is TRBV29-1, the J gene TRBJ1-4; perhaps TRBD1 as D (6 bases). In germline, CDR1 is SQVTM, CDR2 ANQGSEA. This CDR3 spans 12 amino acids. Trimming removed 7 bases from V and 4 bases from J, with 10 bases in between.